What follows is one TCR beta chain and its context. Only one count was recorded for this clone. Its antigen remains unidentified. Base qualities are not provided; no much larger clone lies one nucleotide away. These data come from a study of blood T cell repertoires in COVID-19 (dated by TCRdb to 2020 to 2022). About the full investigation: Collaborator samples came from the United States, Italy and Spain and covered acute and convalescent phases of COVID-19. The prospective study material was composed of cDNA or gDNA derived from T cells, B-cell-depleted T cells, or PBMCs. The dataset comprised deeply sampled blood TCRbeta repertoires from subjects exposed to, actively infected with, or recovered from COVID-19. The repertoires were made available in a free public database intended to serve as a resource for research on the immune response to SARS-CoV-2. The samples were drawn from the first 160 participants of the ongoing ImmuneRACE study and from 1,254 subjects provided by 6 global collaborators. Sample metadata almost always included a de-identified subject ID, COVID-19 status, age in years and sex. Where HLA class I and class II types were available, the types were taken from metadata supplied by the sample provider, not from assay-based typing.

Via the germline V gene, CDR1 is KGHSH and CDR2 LQKENI. The germline V end is reduced by 4 bases and the J end by 0 bases; junction bases left unmatched: 7. There are 16 amino acids in the CDR3, from cysteine to phenylalanine inclusive. Here the CDR3 DNA is all that survives: 48 bases in frame from base 1. Results the study describes overall, beyond this receptor: The amount of clinical and demographic metadata varied by source and participant and was provided uncurated.

TCRbeta CDR3 regions were amplified from genomic DNA by means of the immunoSEQ Assay, a bias-controlled multiplex PCR. On the study's bioinformatics: The number of nucleated cells in each sample was estimated from the amplification of reference gene primers within the assay. To quantify the absolute abundance of each unique TCRbeta CDR3 rearrangement, sequence reads were collapsed and filtered. For each sample, productive Simpson clonality was calculated by taking the square root of Simpson's diversity index across productive rearrangements. TCRdb took this table from immuneACCESS and kept in-frame rearrangements with V and J called. Such tables lack part of the clones; where checked against another copy, unresolved V genes explain under half of the gap, and the rest is unexplained. V, J and clone size are those of that table, while D and trimming were read from the DNA. Across this sample there are 250,000 to 300,000 clones, with 75% to 95% seen only once. The ten largest make up 0.95% to 1.2% of the sample.

Participants in the prospective study were aged about 18 to 89 years, lived in 24 United States geographic areas, and enrolled through a virtual design. To assign participants to cohorts, the prospective study relied on clinical history that participants themselves reported in a screening survey and a study questionnaire. Recovered participants in ImmuneRACE Cohort 3 were defined as having two consecutive negative NP/OP PCR tests, clearance from a healthcare professional, or resolution of symptoms. In the prospective study, whole blood, serum and a nasopharyngeal or oropharyngeal swab were collected from each participant by mobile phlebotomists. Prospective study participants could optionally give additional blood draws and questionnaires over a roughly 2-month period. Before DNA extraction, prospective study blood samples were shipped either frozen or at room temperature.

This receptor was obtained from a woman in her twenties or thirties who had recovered from COVID-19. The sequenced sample consisted of PBMCs or T cells enriched from blood (not recorded which). The V gene is TRBV18 and the J gene is TRBJ2-3; TRBD1 fits 7 bases in the junction. DNA sequence: TGTGCCAGCTCACTCCTGACAGGGTCTAGCACAGATACGCAGTATTTT. Its translation is CASSLLTGSSTDTQYF. The CDR3 plus the reference TRBV18 and TRBJ2-3 genes for the other parts give the full variable domain: NAGVMQNPRHLVRRRGQEARLRCSPMKGHSHVYWYRQLPEEGLKFMVYLQKENIIDESGMPKERFSAEFPKEGPSILRIQQVVRGDSAAYFCASSLLTGSSTDTQYFGPGTRLTVL.